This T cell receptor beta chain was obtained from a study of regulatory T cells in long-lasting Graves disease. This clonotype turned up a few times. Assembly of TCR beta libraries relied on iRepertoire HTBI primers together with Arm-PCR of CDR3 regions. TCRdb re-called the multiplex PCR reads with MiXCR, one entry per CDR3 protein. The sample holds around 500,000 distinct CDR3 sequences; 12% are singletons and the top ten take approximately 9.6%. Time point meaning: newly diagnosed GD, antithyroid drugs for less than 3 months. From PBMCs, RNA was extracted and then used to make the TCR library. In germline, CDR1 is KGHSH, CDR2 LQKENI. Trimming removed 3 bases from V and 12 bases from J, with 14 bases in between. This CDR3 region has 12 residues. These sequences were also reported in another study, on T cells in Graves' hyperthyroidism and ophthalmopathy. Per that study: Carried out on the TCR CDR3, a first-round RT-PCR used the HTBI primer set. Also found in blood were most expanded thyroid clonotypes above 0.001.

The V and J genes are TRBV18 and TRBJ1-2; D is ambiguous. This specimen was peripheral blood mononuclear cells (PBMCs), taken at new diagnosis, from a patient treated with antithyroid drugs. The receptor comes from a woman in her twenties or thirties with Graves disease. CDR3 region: CASSPDARVDTF. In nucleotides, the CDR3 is TGTGCCAGCTCACCGGACGCTAGGGTCGACACCTTC.